The rows below give T cell receptor beta chains drawn from one sample of a study of blood T cell repertoires in COVID-19. Sequenced by immunoSEQ multiplex PCR; TCRdb stores in-frame clones only, minus some. The top ten clones hold approximately 5.4% of a sample with 160,000 or so clones, approximately 80% of them seen once. Material for sequencing was PBMCs or T cells enriched from blood (not recorded which). The receptors shown here come from a man aged 40-49 years who had recovered from COVID-19. Both conserved end residues are part of each CDR3. Each record gives: J gene, D gene, V gene, clone size, CDR3 protein, CDR3 DNA. A D gene is named only where the DNA matches it firmly. Clone size is stated in some rows and not others, as once, few, many or a class when expanded.

TRBJ2-1,TRBD2,TRBV5-1,NA,CASSLSSGGGHEQFF,TGCGCCAGCAGCTTGTCTAGCGGGGGAGGGCATGAGCAGTTCTTC
TRBJ1-2,NA,TRBV6-1,NA,CASSEVGEQDGYTF,TGTGCCAGCAGTGAAGTTGGGGAGCAGGATGGCTACACCTTC
TRBJ2-2,TRBD2,TRBV7-9,NA,CASTPAGGPSTGELFF,TGTGCCAGCACCCCTGCGGGGGGGCCAAGCACCGGGGAGCTGTTTTTT
TRBJ1-2,TRBD1,TRBV6-5,NA,CASVGQVPGYTF,TGTGCCAGCGTAGGACAGGTGCCTGGCTACACCTTC
TRBJ1-1,NA,TRBV2,once,CASSVNRDTEAFF,TGTGCCAGCAGTGTTAATAGAGACACTGAAGCTTTCTTT
TRBJ2-3,NA,TRBV27,NA,CASKPLRTDTQYF,TGTGCCAGCAAGCCCCTCCGAACAGATACGCAGTATTTT
TRBJ1-3,NA,TRBV2,many,CASSDVGGSGNTIYF,TGTGCCAGCAGTGATGTGGGGGGCTCTGGAAACACCATATATTTT
TRBJ2-3,NA,TRBV5-6,once,CASSSGSTDTQYF,TGTGCCAGCAGCTCGGGGAGCACAGATACGCAGTATTTT
TRBJ1-4,NA,TRBV6-5,NA,CASGRTLGLNEKLFF,TGTGCCAGCGGAAGGACGCTTGGACTTAATGAAAAACTGTTTTTT
TRBJ2-3,NA,TRBV7-3,NA,CASSLAGGASTDTQYF,TGTGCCAGCAGCTTAGCAGGCGGGGCTAGCACAGATACGCAGTATTTT
TRBJ1-5,NA,TRBV19,NA,CASKDSNSNQPQHF,TGTGCCAGTAAAGATTCTAATAGCAATCAGCCCCAGCATTTT
TRBJ2-3,NA,TRBV19,NA,CASSTGTSTDTQYF,TGTGCCAGCTCTACGGGTACCAGCACAGATACGCAGTATTTT
TRBJ1-1,TRBD1,TRBV30,NA,CAWSGGTGTMNTEAFF,TGTGCCTGGAGTGGGGGGACAGGCACCATGAACACTGAAGCTTTCTTT
TRBJ2-5,NA,TRBV6-5,NA,CASRSSETQYF,TGTGCCAGCAGGAGCTCGGAGACCCAGTACTTC
TRBJ1-1,NA,TRBV5-4,NA,CASSSSPLNTEAFF,TGTGCCAGCAGCTCCTCCCCCTTGAACACTGAAGCTTTCTTT
TRBJ1-4,TRBD1,TRBV19,NA,CASSPIDRGEKLFF,TGTGCCAGTAGTCCTATCGACAGGGGTGAAAAACTGTTTTTT
TRBJ1-1,TRBD1,TRBV5-1,NA,CASSVPGTATGEPEAFF,TGCGCCAGCAGCGTACCCGGGACAGCCACCGGGGAGCCTGAAGCTTTCTTT
TRBJ2-5,TRBD2,TRBV9,NA,CASSVVGRAQETQYF,TGTGCCAGCAGCGTAGTAGGGAGGGCCCAAGAGACCCAGTACTTC